Listed below are T cell receptor beta chains from one sample, sequenced in a study. TCRdb called the RT-PCR reads again in MiXCR, with one record for every CDR3 protein. This table has 650,000 to 800,000 distinct CDR3 sequences, over 12% appearing once. The material sequenced was memory CD4+ T cells from blood. These receptor sequences come from a female donor in good health, serving as a healthy control. The CDR3 runs from the conserved cysteine through the conserved F or W. The D gene is left open where the match is weak. Not every row has a clone size; where given, it reads once, few, many or a size class.

V,size,J,D,CDR3,DNA
TRBV15,-,TRBJ2-1,TRBD2,CATSRGGRGGRNEQFF,TGTGCCACCAGCAGAGGAGGGCGGGGGGGCCGGAATGAGCAGTTCTTC
TRBV5-1,-,TRBJ2-2,TRBD1,CASSSTGGYTGELFF,TGCGCCAGCAGCTCGACAGGGGGCTACACCGGGGAGCTGTTTTTT
TRBV6-6,-,TRBJ1-1,-,CASNLHTNTEAFF,TGTGCCAGCAACCTACACACGAACACTGAAGCTTTCTTT
TRBV7-2,many,TRBJ1-2,-,CASSLDRVTYGYTF,TGTGCCAGCAGCTTAGACCGGGTTACCTATGGCTACACCTTC
TRBV9,-,TRBJ2-2,TRBD2,CASSQSGSSLTGELFF,TGTGCCAGCAGCCAGAGCGGGAGCTCGCTCACCGGGGAGCTGTTTTTT
TRBV6-2/TRBV6-3,few,TRBJ2-1,TRBD2,CASSLRLAGGHNEQFF,TGTGCCAGCAGTTTACGTCTAGCGGGGGGTCACAATGAGCAGTTCTTC
TRBV7-8,-,TRBJ1-4,TRBD1,CASSSRDRGGKLFF,TGTGCCAGCAGCTCTCGGGACAGGGGAGGGAAACTGTTTTTT
TRBV28,few,TRBJ1-5,TRBD1,CASTKDRGGNQPQHF,TGTGCCAGCACCAAGGACAGGGGAGGGAATCAGCCCCAGCATTTT
TRBV15,few,TRBJ1-1,-,CATSRAHGAVEAFF,TGTGCCACCAGCAGAGCACACGGCGCGGTTGAAGCTTTCTTT
TRBV20-1,many,TRBJ2-7,TRBD2,CSAREGSGTSYEQYF,TGCAGTGCTAGAGAGGGTAGCGGGACATCCTACGAGCAGTACTTC
TRBV15,-,TRBJ1-1,-,CATAHSTNTEAFF,TGTGCCACCGCCCATTCAACGAACACTGAAGCTTTCTTT
TRBV7-9,-,TRBJ2-3,-,CASSQRDSTDTQYF,TGTGCCAGCAGCCAACGGGACAGCACAGATACGCAGTATTTT
TRBV25-1,-,TRBJ2-7,-,CASSDQFWYEQYF,TGTGCCAGCAGTGATCAGTTCTGGTACGAGCAGTACTTC
TRBV6-1,-,TRBJ1-5,-,CASSEDPEGPQHF,TGTGCCAGCAGTGAAGACCCCGAAGGGCCCCAGCATTTT
TRBV4-1,many,TRBJ1-3,-,CASSQDSQAAGNTIYF,TGCGCCAGCAGCCAAGATAGCCAGGCCGCAGGAAACACCATATATTTT
TRBV20-1,many,TRBJ2-1,TRBD2,CSARTSGRAGEQFF,TGCAGTGCTAGAACTAGCGGGAGGGCTGGTGAGCAGTTCTTC
TRBV11-2,few,TRBJ2-2,-,CASSFFKNSEGGELFF,TGTGCCAGCAGCTTCTTCAAAAACTCGGAAGGCGGGGAGCTGTTTTTT
TRBV28,few,TRBJ2-1,TRBD1,CASSRIGTGVINEQFF,TGTGCCAGCAGTAGGATCGGGACAGGGGTCATAAATGAGCAGTTCTTC
TRBV20-1,many,TRBJ2-3,TRBD2,CSATLLAGTDTQYF,TGCAGTGCCACGTTACTAGCGGGCACAGATACGCAGTATTTT
TRBV6-1,many,TRBJ2-4,-,CASRKQPIQYF,TGTGCCAGCAGGAAGCAGCCCATTCAGTACTTC
TRBV18,many,TRBJ2-3,-,CASSPQGGTDTQYF,TGTGCCAGCTCACCACAGGGTGGCACAGATACGCAGTATTTT
TRBV7-2,-,TRBJ1-5,-,CASSLQSQPQHF,TGTGCCAGCAGCTTACAGTCGCAGCCCCAGCATTTT
TRBV7-2,many,TRBJ2-5,TRBD1,CASSSRTGGSETQYF,TGTGCCAGCAGCTCAAGGACAGGGGGCTCGGAGACCCAGTACTTC
TRBV12-3/TRBV12-4,few,TRBJ1-2,-,CASSSYAGEYGYTF,TGTGCCAGCAGTTCTTACGCTGGGGAGTATGGCTACACCTTC
TRBV5-6,few,TRBJ1-5,-,CASSFAGGGGNQPQHF,TGTGCCAGCAGCTTCGCAGGCGGAGGTGGGAATCAGCCCCAGCATTTT
TRBV5-4,-,TRBJ2-2,TRBD2,CASSSDLRTSFTGELFF,TGTGCCAGCAGCTCGGACCTTCGGACTAGCTTCACCGGGGAGCTGTTTTTT
TRBV5-1,few,TRBJ1-3,-,CASSLGDFGNTIYF,TGCGCCAGCAGCTTGGGAGATTTTGGAAACACCATATATTTT